This T cell receptor (beta chain) appears in the sequencing data of a study of blood T cell repertoires in COVID-19 (dated by TCRdb to between 2020 and 2021). Some background on the complete study: Samples from collaborators originated in the United States, Italy and Spain and spanned both the acute and convalescent phases of COVID-19. The prospective study material was composed of cDNA or gDNA derived from T cells, B-cell-depleted T cells, or PBMCs. Subjects who had been exposed to COVID-19, were actively infected with it, or had recovered from it provided the deeply sampled blood TCRbeta repertoires that made up the dataset. The repertoires were made available in a free public database intended to serve as a resource for research on the immune response to SARS-CoV-2. The samples were drawn from the first 160 participants of the ongoing ImmuneRACE study and from 1,254 subjects provided by 6 global collaborators. A de-identified subject ID, COVID-19 status, age in years and sex were almost always included in the sample metadata. HLA class I and class II types, where available, came from metadata supplied by the sample provider rather than from assay-based typing.

TCRbeta CDR3 regions were amplified from genomic DNA using the immunoSEQ Assay, a bias-controlled multiplex PCR. In the original analysis: The number of nucleated cells in each sample was estimated from the amplification of reference gene primers within the assay. Sequence reads were collapsed and filtered to measure the absolute abundance of every unique TCRbeta CDR3 rearrangement. Productive Simpson clonality was computed per sample as the square root of Simpson's diversity index over productive rearrangements. TCRdb took over this immuneACCESS table, retaining in-frame rearrangements with V and J assigned. Such tables are incomplete; in checked studies, under half of the missing clones stem from an unresolved V gene, and the remainder is unexplained. V, J and clone size reflect that table, while D and trimming were determined from the DNA. Present in this sample are about 350,000 clones, approximately 89% of which were seen just once. The ten largest clones capture 3% to 4% of the sample.

One collaborating source in Seattle enrolled patients while the patients were actively infected and followed the patients over time throughout the course of disease. Whole blood was collected in K2EDTA tubes by collaborating institutions according to the institutions' own protocols. For TCRbeta analysis, collaborators shipped samples in one of three forms: frozen whole blood, isolated PBMCs, or DNA extracted from either of those sample types. For this chain, trimming is 2 bases at the V end and 4 bases at the J end, and the number of junction bases without a gene match is 8. Its CDR3 holds 15 amino acids, cysteine through phenylalanine. The CDR3 DNA has 45 bases and is translated from base 1. Reading the germline V gene gives CDR1 SGHRS and CDR2 YFSETQ. Comment on this clone: It lacks a known antigen. Per-base qualities were not stored, and no clone one base away is much larger. Other DNA sequences in the sample encode the same CDR3.

General study outcomes and caveats: How much clinical and demographic metadata was included differed by source and by participant, and the metadata was provided uncurated.

This receptor was identified in a woman aged 60 to 75 with COVID-19, enrolled during active disease. Recombination joined TRBV5-1 with TRBJ1-1; TRBD1 fits 7 bases in the junction. The specimen was peripheral blood. The CDR3 region has the sequence CASSFPDRESTEAFF. The DNA sequence reads TGCGCCAGCAGCTTTCCCGACAGGGAGTCCACTGAAGCTTTCTTT.